The TCR beta chain described here comes from a study of Tregs in tolerant kidney transplant recipients. At the level of the study: CD4+CD25+CD127- cells came from approximately three-day belatacept mixed lymphocyte reactions, some with roughly five-day graft donor restimulation.

The ends were cut back, 6 bases at V and 6 bases at J, with 12 bases in the middle. This CDR3 spans 12 amino acids. The germline V gene encodes CDR1 SNHLY and CDR2 FYNNEI. This clone is a singleton in its sample. What it binds is not known. The study's findings and limits: Tregs expanded with activated donor B cells seemed most donor-specific. Validation in larger populations is needed because few patients were studied.

Generated by immunoSEQ multiplex PCR, the TCRdb table keeps only in-frame clones and is missing some. The sample contains about 31,000 clones, about 79% of which appear only once. The receptor was isolated from a human donor in good health. Material for sequencing was Tregs from blood cultured with allogeneic cells. The genes are TRBV2 and TRBJ2-7, with D possibly being TRBD2 (5 bases). The CDR3 spells CASRQMGSEQYF. The CDR3 region has the DNA TGTGCCAGCAGACAAATGGGGAGCGAGCAGTACTTC.